Following are 26 T cell receptor beta chains from one sample sequenced in a study of shared clonotypes between healthy human individuals. Sequenced by immunoSEQ multiplex PCR; TCRdb stores in-frame clones only, minus some. This table holds about 1.1 million clones, 60% to 85% found once. The sequencing sample was made of memory CD4+ T cells from PBMCs. Stated subset: CD45RA-negative fraction. Receptors originate from a man aged 18 to 35 in good health. Some clones in this sample may be carry-over from other donors' samples.

The chain is built from TRBV5-1 and TRBJ2-3; TRBD2 agrees at 11 bases. This CDR3 has 17 residues. The trim removed 4 bases at V and 4 bases at J, leaving 11 bases unmatched. Germline V gene data show CDR1 as SGHRS and CDR2 as YFSETQ. This CDR3 reads CASSPLTGTSGPDTQYF. The CDR3 DNA reads as TGCGCCAGCAGCCCCCTAACCGGGACTAGCGGACCAGATACGCAGTATTTT. Filled out from reference TRBV5-1 and TRBJ2-3, the complete variable domain reads KAGVTQTPRYLIKTRGQQVTLSCSPISGHRSVSWYQQTPGQGLQFLFEYFSETQRNKGNFPGRFSGRQFSNSRSEMNVSTLELGDSALYLCASSPLTGTSGPDTQYFGPGTRLTVL.

The rearrangement uses TRBV19 and TRBJ2-3; 13 bases map to TRBD2. Germline V lookup: CDR1 LNHDA, CDR2 SQIVND (reference sequence). J lost 5 bases, V lost 5 bases, and 7 bases had no gene match. This CDR3 is built from 16 residues. The CDR3 sequence: CASSPTRTSGRDTQYF. The CDR3 region has the DNA TGTGCCAGTAGTCCGACCCGGACTAGCGGGAGAGATACGCAGTATTTT.

This clone has a single count. The genes are TRBV28 and TRBJ1-5, with D hard to call. The CDR3 spans 17 residues. Germline CDR1 MDHEN, CDR2 SYDVKM. V dropped 1 base and J dropped 4 bases, with 17 bases sitting between them. In DNA, the CDR3 is TGTGCCAGCAGTTTATCTGGGAGGCGGCAGAGAAATCAGCCCCAGCATTTT. Protein sequence: CASSLSGRRQRNQPQHF.

V usage is TRBV28 and J usage is TRBJ1-2; D remains unclear. The CDR3 consists of 15 residues. Looked up from germline, CDR1 is MDHEN and CDR2 is SYDVKM. Trimming left V 7 bases short and J 1 base short, with 16 bases between. CDR3 sequence reads: CASTSGPGVNYGYTF. The CDR3 DNA reads TGTGCCAGCACCTCCGGGCCCGGAGTTAACTATGGCTACACCTTC.

This rearrangement joins TRBV9 to TRBJ1-1, with a tentative D call TRBD1 (5 bases). CDR3 length: 15 residues. The germline V and J ends were trimmed by 4 bases and 6 bases, with 19 bases remaining between them. Germline V lookup: CDR1 SGDLS, CDR2 YYNGEE. CDR3 in amino acids: CASSPRGSVAPEAFF. The CDR3 DNA reads as TGTGCCAGCAGCCCCCGGGGGTCCGTAGCTCCTGAAGCTTTCTTT.

The chain combines TRBV5-1 with TRBJ2-1; 7 bases are a match to TRBD1. Germline V gene lookup returns CDR1 SGHRS and CDR2 YFSETQ. The CDR3 totals 15 residues. The junction had 3 bases not matched to a gene; V was cut back by 3 bases and J by 0 bases. The CDR3 is CASSWGQSSYNEQFF. The CDR3 bases are TGCGCCAGCAGCTGGGGACAGAGCTCCTACAATGAGCAGTTCTTC.

This clone was counted a few times. The rearrangement joins TRBV7-2 to TRBJ2-5, with D perhaps TRBD1 (6 bases). Germline CDR1 is SGHTA and CDR2 is FQGNSA. This CDR3 has 14 residues. With 5 bases removed from V and 5 bases from J, the gap between germline ends came to 15 bases. This CDR3 reads CASSPGHTPETQYF. The CDR3 DNA follows: TGTGCCAGCAGCCCGGGACACACCCCGGAGACCCAGTACTTC.

The chain joins TRBV11-3 to TRBJ2-2; 7 bases align to TRBD1. The CDR3 contains 14 residues. From germline, CDR1 is SGHNT and CDR2 YENEEA. V shed 5 bases, J shed 7 bases, and the junction held 7 bases outside the gene matches. The CDR3 here is CASSNTGVDGELFF. The CDR3 nucleotides are TGTGCCAGCAGCAACACAGGGGTTGACGGGGAGCTGTTTTTT. The whole variable domain, filled in from reference TRBV11-3 and TRBJ2-2, reads EAGVVQSPRYKIIEKKQPVAFWCNPISGHNTLYWYLQNLGQGPELLIRYENEEAVDDSQLPKDRFSAERLKGVDSTLKIQPAELGDSAVYLCASSNTGVDGELFFGEGSRLTVL.

J is TRBJ2-3 and V is TRBV28; D is unclear. The germline CDR1 and CDR2 sequences are MDHEN and SYDVKM. The ends were cut back, 8 bases at V and 6 bases at J, with 12 bases in the middle. The CDR3 totals 12 residues. The CDR3 DNA sequence: TGTGCCAGCTGCGGAGTCGAGGATACGCAGTATTTT. It encodes CASCGVEDTQYF. Full variable domain (remainder filled in from reference TRBV28 and TRBJ2-3): DVKVTQSSRYLVKRTGEKVFLECVQDMDHENMFWYRQDPGLGLRLIYFSYDVKMKEKGDIPEGYSVSREKKERFSLILESASTNQTSMYLCASCGVEDTQYFGPGTRLTVL.

The chain has TRBV18 and TRBJ1-1, with unresolved D. Per the germline V gene, CDR1 is KGHSH and CDR2 is LQKENI. V lost 3 bases, J lost 1 base, and 9 bases lay in between. There are 14 residues in the CDR3. The CDR3 reads CASSPAGKNTEAFF. DNA of the CDR3: TGTGCCAGCTCACCCGCAGGAAAGAACACTGAAGCTTTCTTT.

The chain combines TRBV7-9 with TRBJ2-3; 9 positions agree with TRBD1. The germline V gene has CDR1 SEHNR and CDR2 FQNEAQ (reference sequence). The CDR3 extends over 15 amino acids. The V and J ends lost 1 base and 4 bases, in that order; junction bases with no gene match: 3. Here the CDR3 reads CASSLGDRVPDTQYF. CDR3 DNA sequence: TGTGCCAGCAGCTTAGGGGACAGGGTGCCAGATACGCAGTATTTT.

The chain employs TRBV7-8 and TRBJ2-3; D possibly corresponds to TRBD1 (5 bases). The germline V gene has CDR1 SGHVS and CDR2 FQNEAQ. V lost 1 base and J 6 bases, leaving 11 bases between the germline ends. The CDR3 runs to 14 residues. This CDR3 is CASSLDRPGDTQYF. The CDR3 DNA reads TGTGCCAGCAGCTTAGACAGGCCAGGTGATACGCAGTATTTT.

This chain connects TRBV5-3 to TRBJ2-7; D may correspond to TRBD1 or TRBD2 (5 bases each). TRBV5-3 is an ORF; its function is uncertain. V dropped 0 bases and J dropped 4 bases, with 17 bases sitting between them. The CDR3 consists of 16 residues. CDR3 loop: CARSLVASGPSYEQYF. In DNA form, the CDR3 reads TGTGCCAGAAGCTTGGTTGCCTCGGGACCCTCATACGAGCAGTACTTC.

V gene TRBV5-1 combines with J gene TRBJ2-7; possibly TRBD2 for D (5 bases). V was cut by 3 bases and J by 5 bases, with 15 bases left in between. Per the germline V gene, CDR1 is SGHRS and CDR2 is YFSETQ. This CDR3 is 14 amino acids long. The CDR3 region is CASSYTSSRDEQYF. Written as DNA, the CDR3 is TGCGCCAGCAGCTACACTAGTTCCCGGGACGAGCAGTACTTC.

The chain couples TRBV6-5 to TRBJ2-2, with 12 bases identical to TRBD1. Germline values: CDR1 MNHEY, CDR2 SVGAGI. The CDR3 runs to 15 residues. V lost 6 bases to trimming and J lost 6 bases; unmatched junction nucleotides: 5. The CDR3 bases are TGTGCCAGCAGGCCGGGACAGGGGGCTGCCGGGGAGCTGTTTTTT. Translation gives CASRPGQGAAGELFF.

Notes on this clone: This likely traces to a read error, being one base from a far larger clone. V and J are TRBV29-1 and TRBJ2-7; 8 positions match TRBD1. CDR3 length: 12 residues. Trimming cost V 7 bases and J 6 bases; bases outside gene matches: 8. Germline V lookup: CDR1 SQVTM, CDR2 ANQGSEA. The CDR3, as DNA: TGCAGCGGGGGGACAGGCGAATTCGAGCAGTACTTC. Its protein is CSGGTGEFEQYF.

The rearrangement links TRBV30 to TRBJ2-2; a possible D gene is TRBD1 (6 bases). Trimming cost V 4 bases and J 6 bases, with 12 bases left between them. There are 13 residues in the CDR3. The germline CDR1 and CDR2 sequences are GTSNPN and SVGIG (reference sequence). CDR3 in amino acids: CAWKLDSSGELFF. In nucleotides, the CDR3 is TGTGCCTGGAAACTGGACAGTTCCGGGGAGCTGTTTTTT.

The genes are TRBV10-1 and TRBJ2-7; 7 bases map to TRBD1. CDR1 WNHNN and CDR2 SYGVQD come from the germline V gene (reference sequence). The CDR3 sequence is 14 residues long. The V segment lost 3 bases and the J segment 2 bases; nucleotides outside the gene matches: 4. CDR3 nucleotides: TGCGCCAGCAGTGATGGGACAGCACCCTACGAGCAGTACTTC. Protein sequence: CASSDGTAPYEQYF.

This rearrangement joins TRBV15 to TRBJ1-4, with TRBD1 matching 9 bases. Germline CDR1 LNHNV, CDR2 YYDKDF (reference sequence). J lost 7 bases, V lost 9 bases, and 6 bases had no gene match. The CDR3 loop spans 13 amino acids. CDR3 amino acids: CATQTGGSEKLFF. CDR3 DNA sequence: TGTGCCACACAGACAGGGGGGTCTGAAAAACTGTTTTTT.

This clone has a handful of counts. The chain recombines TRBV19 with TRBJ2-7, with TRBD2 matching over 9 bases. Germline assignment: CDR1 LNHDA and CDR2 SQIVND (reference sequence). The V and J ends lost 0 bases and 3 bases, in that order; junction bases with no gene match: 0. The CDR3 consists of 14 residues. The CDR3 coding sequence is TGTGCCAGTAGTATAGAAGCGGGGGGCTACGAGCAGTACTTC. The encoded protein is CASSIEAGGYEQYF.

This rearrangement joins TRBV16 to TRBJ1-1; D unresolved. The length of the CDR3 is 13 residues. Germline loops: CDR1 KGHSY, CDR2 FQNENV. V dropped 4 bases and J dropped 5 bases, with 11 bases sitting between them. CDR3 nucleotide sequence: TGTGCCAGCAGCCGCGCCGCGGGGACTGAAGCTTTCTTT. Translation gives CASSRAAGTEAFF.

The chain recombines TRBV11-3 with TRBJ2-2; 12 nucleotides match TRBD1. Germline-derived CDR1 and CDR2 are SGHNT and YENEEA. The CDR3 runs to 17 residues. Trimming cost V 5 bases and J 6 bases; bases outside gene matches: 10. The CDR3 region is CASSPSRDRGRAGELFF. DNA of the CDR3: TGTGCCAGCAGCCCGTCCCGGGACAGGGGGCGGGCCGGGGAGCTGTTTTTT.

The chain links TRBV7-2 to TRBJ2-7; 8 bases are shared with TRBD1. Germline assignment: CDR1 SGHTA and CDR2 FQGNSA. V gave up 6 bases and J gave up 5 bases; unmatched junction bases: 9. This CDR3 has 14 amino acids. CDR3 loop: CASSARTGTNEQYF. In nucleotides, the CDR3 is TGTGCCAGCAGTGCCAGGACAGGGACCAACGAGCAGTACTTC. Based on the CDR3 plus reference TRBV7-2 and TRBJ2-7, the full variable domain is GAGVSQSPSNKVTEKGKDVELRCDPISGHTALYWYRQSLGQGLEFLIYFQGNSAPDKSGLPSDRFSAERTGGSVSTLTIQRTQQEDSAVYLCASSARTGTNEQYFGPGTRLTVT.

This clone was seen a few times. It is likely a read error: a sequence one base away is far more abundant. No conserved phenylalanine or tryptophan ends this CDR3, so it is likely a read error. This chain uses TRBV4-1 with TRBJ1-1; a possible D gene is TRBD1 (6 bases). This CDR3 is 13 amino acids long. Germline CDR1 reads MGHRA; CDR2 reads YSYEKL. The V end lost 4 bases, the J end lost 4 bases, and 10 bases lay between the germline ends. CDR3 nucleotides: TGCGCCAGCAGCCGAGGACAGAGCACTGAAGCTTTCTCT. The encoded protein is CASSRGQSTEAFS.

The chain has TRBV4-1 and TRBJ1-5, with TRBD1 matching 8 bases. V lost 2 bases to trimming and J lost 6 bases; unmatched junction nucleotides: 6. The germline V gene has CDR1 MGHRA and CDR2 YSYEKL. This CDR3 has 15 residues. In DNA form, the CDR3 reads TGCGCCAGCAGCCAACAAGGGACAGGCGGTCAGCCCCAGCATTTT. Translated: CASSQQGTGGQPQHF.

This clone occurred a few times. The chain has TRBV6-6 and TRBJ2-1; TRBD1 matches 7 bases. CDR3 size: 15 residues. Trimming removed 2 bases from V and 5 bases from J; junction bases left unmatched: 6. Germline assignment: CDR1 MNHNY and CDR2 SVGAGI (reference sequence). This CDR3 is CASSYRQGGNNEQFF. The DNA of the CDR3 is TGTGCCAGCAGTTACCGACAGGGCGGCAACAATGAGCAGTTCTTC.